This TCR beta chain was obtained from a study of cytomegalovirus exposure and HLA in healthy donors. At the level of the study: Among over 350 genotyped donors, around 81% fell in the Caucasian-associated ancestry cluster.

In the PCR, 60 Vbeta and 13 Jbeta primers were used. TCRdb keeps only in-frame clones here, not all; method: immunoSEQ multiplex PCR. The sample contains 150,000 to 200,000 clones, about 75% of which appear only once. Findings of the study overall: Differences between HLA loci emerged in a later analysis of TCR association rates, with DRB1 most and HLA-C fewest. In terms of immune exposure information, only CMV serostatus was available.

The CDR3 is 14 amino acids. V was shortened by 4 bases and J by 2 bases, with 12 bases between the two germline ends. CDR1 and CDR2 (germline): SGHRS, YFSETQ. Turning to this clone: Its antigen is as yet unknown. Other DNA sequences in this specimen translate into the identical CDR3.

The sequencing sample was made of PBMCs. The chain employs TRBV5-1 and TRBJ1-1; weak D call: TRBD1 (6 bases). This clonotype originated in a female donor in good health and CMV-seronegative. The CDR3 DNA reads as TGCGCCAGCAGCCCCGACAGGCTAAACACTGAAGCTTTCTTT. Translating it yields CASSPDRLNTEAFF.